This TCR beta chain was retrieved from a study of response to subunit inactivated influenza vaccine. About this clonotype itself: Its target is not known.

General study points: Few additional T cells are recruited per seasonal influenza vaccination, authors suggested.

Each CDR3 protein is one row after TCRdb ran MiXCR on the RT-PCR reads. The sample holds 450,000 to 700,000 distinct CDR3 sequences; 12% to 15% are singletons and the top ten take around 10%. The origin of this receptor is a man between 45 and 60 years old who received an inactivated influenza vaccine. Sequencing was performed on PBMCs from blood, taken about 12 days after vaccination.

The CDR3 here is CASSLQGGNYGYTF. In DNA form, the CDR3 reads TGCGCCAGCAGCTTGCAGGGGGGGAACTATGGCTACACCTTC. The chain combines TRBV5-1 with TRBJ1-2; 7 nucleotides match TRBD1. V shed 1 base, J shed 2 bases, and the junction held 2 bases outside the gene matches. The CDR3 extends over 14 amino acids. Germline loops: CDR1 SGHRS, CDR2 YFSETQ.